One T cell receptor (beta chain) is described in this entry. Following extraction, RNA underwent reverse transcription to cDNA, which served as the sequencing template. The data were produced by immunoSEQ multiplex PCR, yet TCRdb's version contains in-frame clones alone and is incomplete. Of 95,000 to 150,000 clones in the sample, 50% to 55% were seen once. The treatment was: oral pan-JAK inhibitor, 5-10 mg twice daily. V gave up 0 bases and J gave up 0 bases, with 19 bases separating them. Germline loops: CDR1 SGHRS, CDR2 YFSETQ. The CDR3 runs 18 residues. These data are taken from a study of CD8+ T cells in alopecia areata.

The sequence was collected from a human donor with alopecia areata. The V and J genes are TRBV5-1 and TRBJ2-7; D ambiguous. The sample in question was CD4+ T cells sorted from blood, obtained at week 4, from a patient treated with tofacitinib. For the CDR3, the DNA is TGCGCCAGCAGCTTGGGGCCAGGAGATCCTAGAAGCTCCTACGAGCAGTACTTC. Its protein product is CASSLGPGDPRSSYEQYF.